A selection of T cell receptor beta chains follows, all from one sample in a study of cytomegalovirus exposure and HLA in healthy donors. Here immunoSEQ multiplex PCR was the method, and the copy in TCRdb shows in-frame clones only, minus some. Of about 150,000 clones listed, approximately 73% are singletons. Sample: PBMCs. These receptors were taken from a woman aged 18-29 years in good health and CMV-seropositive. The CDR3 runs from the conserved cysteine through the conserved F or W. Size is stated for part of the rows, as once, few or many counts, or as a class when the clone is expanded.

TRBV29-1	TRBJ2-7	13	-	CSVEEPDTYEQYF
TRBV7-2	TRBJ1-2	16	-	CASSLAPTGGVYGYTF
TRBV7-9	TRBJ2-5	17	-	CASSLRLAGPSQETQYF
TRBV18	TRBJ2-5	19	-	CASSLEAGQGASPQETQYF
TRBV28	TRBJ2-3	14	few	CASSGGGRTDTQYF
TRBV5-6	TRBJ1-2	13	-	CASSATVNYGYTF
TRBV6-5	TRBJ1-6	16	-	CASSYSAAQGNSPLHF
TRBV6-4	TRBJ2-3	15	-	CASSEGTGGEKTQYF
TRBV6-5	TRBJ2-5	14	few	CASSWDRGGETQYF
TRBV7-9	TRBJ1-4	13	-	CASSSRDREKLFF
TRBV12-5	TRBJ2-7	17	-	CASGLPNSGTASYEQYF
TRBV2	TRBJ1-1	11	few	CASSEDRVAFF
TRBV5-1	TRBJ2-1	13	-	CASSLGSTKLPFF
TRBV30	TRBJ1-1	13	-	CACVNVGSTEAFF
TRBV9	TRBJ2-5	15	-	CASSATGQTQETQYF
TRBV15	TRBJ2-3	14	-	CATSRSGESDTQYF
TRBV6-1	TRBJ1-1	14	-	CASSRGYTHTEAFF
TRBV6-5	TRBJ1-6	14	-	CASSLGQGGSPLHF
TRBV30	TRBJ2-7	14	-	CAWSAADRDYEQYF
TRBV30	TRBJ1-1	12	-	CAWGVENTEAFF
TRBV19	TRBJ1-2	13	-	CASSRDRVYGYTF
TRBV11-2	TRBJ2-1	15	-	CASTPRLRRTNEQFF
TRBV7-6	TRBJ2-2	15	-	CASSLGRVGTGELFF
TRBV7-9	TRBJ2-5	16	-	CASSHRDSRLWETQYF
TRBV9	TRBJ2-7	14	-	CASAGPRDSYEQYF
TRBV14	TRBJ2-3	16	few	CASSPSRDRLTDTQYF
TRBV27	TRBJ1-2	19	-	CASSPRQGFSRETNYGYTF
TRBV5-8	TRBJ2-5	13	few	CASSLLLRETQYF
TRBV6-1	TRBJ2-7	15	few	CASSEALGGTNEQYF
TRBV7-6	TRBJ2-2	18	-	CASSLVAGQGGLTGELFF
TRBV7-3	TRBJ2-6	21	-	CASSRGPLSSGGLSGANVLTF
TRBV6-5	TRBJ2-5	15	few	CASSYRERGSETQYF
TRBV4-2	TRBJ2-3	20	few	CASSQDWTSGGAGSIDTQYF
TRBV4-1	-	15	-	CASSQGAQGYYEQYF
TRBV4-3	TRBJ2-3	17	few	CASSRGFGGVGADTQYF
TRBV29-1	TRBJ2-5	16	-	CSVKPGTSGGEETQYF
TRBV18	TRBJ2-5	16	-	CASSPMSGTFQETQYF
TRBV27	TRBJ1-5	15	-	CASSLTPGVNQPQHF
TRBV19	TRBJ1-3	14	-	CASSGRISGNTIYF
TRBV16	TRBJ2-6	16	-	CASSQIQGAGANVLTF
TRBV27	TRBJ1-1	15	-	CASSPWTGPLTEAFF
TRBV4-3	TRBJ2-7	15	-	CASSYGVAGSGEQYF
TRBV7-9	TRBJ2-7	14	-	CASSPGTSSYEQYF
TRBV7-4	TRBJ2-3	16	once	CASSLGDRVCADTQYF
TRBV19	TRBJ1-5	16	-	CASKPLAGGSNQPQHF
TRBV18	TRBJ2-4	14	-	CASSPPGLAHIQYF
TRBV27	TRBJ1-1	13	-	CASSFPGVTEAFF
TRBV20-1	TRBJ2-7	11	-	CSAHRGSEQYF
TRBV15	TRBJ1-4	17	-	CATSREAGGATNEKLFF
TRBV5-1	TRBJ2-7	14	-	CASSLVSESYEQYF
TRBV9	TRBJ2-2	16	-	CASSAGTSGNTGELFF
TRBV10-3	TRBJ2-1	13	once	CAISRTGADEQFF
TRBV6-6	TRBJ2-7	13	-	CASSHLASYEQYF
TRBV15	TRBJ2-2	16	-	CATSRVSRAAGRELFF
TRBV11-2	TRBJ1-1	13	once	CASSLNRNTEAFF
TRBV19	TRBJ1-5	15	once	CASTRTGWGNQPQHF
TRBV18	TRBJ1-1	16	few	CASSPRKLGPPAEAFF
TRBV5-1	TRBJ2-5	15	-	CASSGAQAGQETQYF